This T cell receptor beta chain is drawn from a study of shared clonotypes between healthy human individuals. Germline loops: CDR1 MDHEN, CDR2 SYDVKM. V lost 6 bases and J lost 4; bases outside the gene matches: 9. CDR3 length: 15 residues. TCRdb keeps only in-frame clones here, not all; method: immunoSEQ multiplex PCR. This table has some 1 million clones, under 80% appearing once. Sample: memory CD4+ T cells sorted from blood. Noted subset: CD45RA-negative fraction. The source is a man younger than 30 in good health. The rearrangement uses TRBV28 and TRBJ2-5; 9 nucleotides match TRBD1. Written as DNA, the CDR3 is TGTGCCAGCAGCCGACCGGACAGGGGACGAGAGACCCAGTACTTC. Translation: CASSRPDRGRETQYF.